This T cell receptor (beta chain) was recorded in a study of CD8+ T cells in alopecia areata. Reverse transcribed after extraction, RNA yielded cDNA as the sequencing template. Method: immunoSEQ multiplex PCR; TCRdb's copy keeps in-frame clones and lacks some. The sample records 100,000 to 140,000 clones, around 83% being singletons. Documented treatment: oral pan-JAK inhibitor, 5-10 mg twice daily. This CDR3 has 10 amino acids. The V and J ends lost 6 bases and 6 bases respectively, with 5 bases between them. The V gene's germline CDR1 is LNHDA and CDR2 SQIVND (reference sequence). The clonotype was recovered from a human donor with alopecia areata. Source: CD8+ T cells sorted from blood, taken at week 24, from a patient treated with tofacitinib. V gene TRBV19 combines with J gene TRBJ1-1; a possible D gene is TRBD1 (5 bases). CDR3 amino acids: CASRGAEAFF. In nucleotides, the CDR3 is TGTGCCAGTAGAGGGGCTGAAGCTTTCTTT.